This TCR beta chain was recovered during a study of shared clonotypes between healthy human individuals. Findings and limits, study-wide: Researchers found naive subsets generally carried larger estimated richness than memory subsets.

CD4+ cells yielded CD45RA+ naive and CD45RA-negative memory subsets. Turning to this clone: Antigen specificity is unknown.

The run depth of the assay was deep. Profiling relied on immunoSEQ multiplex PCR, and the TCRdb table lists in-frame clones only, not all of them. This sample has under 1,100,000 clones; approximately 70% occur once, and the top ten carry about 1.5%. The CDR3 runs to 13 residues. V was trimmed by 4 bases and J by 4 bases, leaving 10 bases between them. Germline V gives CDR1 SGHAT, CDR2 FQNNGV. Input material: memory CD4+ T cells sorted from blood. Sample subset: CD45RA-negative fraction. This clonotype was obtained from a man aged 18-30 years in good health. The rearrangement uses TRBV11-2 and TRBJ1-2; possibly TRBD1 for D (5 bases). CDR3 loop: CASSSSGGYGYTF. The CDR3, as DNA: TGTGCCAGCAGCTCGTCCGGGGGCTATGGCTACACCTTC.